These 23 T cell receptor beta chains were sequenced from one sample in a study of human T cells and chemical hapten exposure. Documented time point: pre-sensitization, week 0. Treatment here: therapeutic diphenylcyclopropenone sensitization with weekly scalp DPC. TCRdb itself ran the RACE reads through MiXCR, one entry per CDR3 protein. The top ten hold approximately 2.4% of the sample, which has over 300,000 distinct CDR3 sequences, roughly 4.6% seen once. Here the sequenced sample was whole blood, taken in connection with sensitization to the hapten diphenylcyclopropenone (DPC). All receptors come from a woman aged 45-59 years with alopecia areata. Some clones in this sample may be carry-over from other donors' samples.

This clonotype was observed many times. V usage is TRBV6-1 and J usage is TRBJ1-5; D may be TRBD1 (6 bases). The CDR3 covers 16 residues. Trimming pared 0 bases from V and 7 bases from J, leaving 16 bases between. The germline V gene encodes CDR1 MNHNS and CDR2 SASEGT. Here the CDR3 reads CASSEAVRGARQPQHF. DNA for the CDR3: TGTGCCAGCAGTGAAGCGGTAAGGGGGGCGAGGCAGCCCCAGCATTTT.

In this sample, this clonotype turned up many times. The chain is built from TRBV6-1 and TRBJ2-5; D is ambiguous. V was clipped by 7 bases and J by 1 base, with 10 bases between them. The CDR3 spans 13 residues. The germline V gene encodes CDR1 MNHNS and CDR2 SASEGT. The CDR3 here is CASKYVLQETQYF. DNA of the CDR3: TGTGCCAGCAAGTATGTCCTCCAAGAGACCCAGTACTTC.

In this sample, this clonotype turned up many times. The CDR3 sequence: CASSSRGSGGTDTQYF. In DNA form, the CDR3 reads TGTGCCAGCAGTTCCCGCGGGAGCGGGGGCACAGATACGCAGTATTTT. The chain has TRBV6-5 and TRBJ2-3, with 7 bases aligning to TRBD2. Germline values: CDR1 MNHEY, CDR2 SVGAGI. The trim removed 4 bases at V and 1 base at J, leaving 8 bases unmatched. The CDR3 totals 16 residues.

This clonotype has a count of ten or more. The rearrangement links TRBV5-1 to TRBJ2-5; 8 bases are a match to TRBD2. Germline CDR1 and CDR2: SGHRS and YFSETQ. V gave up 2 bases and J gave up 4 bases; unmatched junction bases: 4. CDR3 length: 14 amino acids. CDR3 sequence (DNA): TGCGCCAGCAGCTTAGCGGGGGAGCTAGAGACCCAGTACTTC. Translating it yields CASSLAGELETQYF.

This clonotype was detected ten times or more. V gene TRBV5-1 combines with J gene TRBJ1-2; D uncertain. CDR1 is SGHRS, CDR2 YFSETQ, per germline. This CDR3 spans 15 amino acids. With 0 bases removed from V and 0 bases from J, the gap between germline ends came to 9 bases. CDR3 coding DNA: TGCGCCAGCAGCTTGGGAGGTACCGCTAACTATGGCTACACCTTC. This encodes CASSLGGTANYGYTF.

The CDR3 here is CASSISTGGAGANVLTF. CDR3 in DNA: TGTGCCAGTAGTATATCCACAGGGGGCGCTGGGGCCAACGTCCTGACTTTC. J is TRBJ2-6 and V is TRBV19, with 9 bases identical to TRBD1. The CDR3 length is 17 residues. Germline V gives CDR1 LNHDA, CDR2 SQIVND (reference sequence). The J segment lost 2 bases and the V segment lost 2 bases, leaving 4 bases of the junction unmatched.

This clonotype came up many times. The CDR3 bases are TGTGCCAGCAGACCCGGGGATAATTCACCCCTCCACTTT. Translation gives CASRPGDNSPLHF. The V gene is TRBV25-1, the J gene TRBJ1-6; D not resolved. Germline V gene sequence: CDR1 MGHDK, CDR2 SYGVNS. Trimming removed 6 bases from V and 5 bases from J, with 8 bases in between. The CDR3 totals 13 residues. Variable domain in full (rest from reference TRBV25-1 and TRBJ1-6): EADIYQTPRYLVIGTGKKITLECSQTMGHDKMYWYQQDPGMELHLIHYSYGVNSTEKGDLSSESTVSRIRTEHFPLTLESARPSHTSQYLCASRPGDNSPLHFGNGTRLTVT.

This clonotype was seen only a few times. The V and J genes are TRBV7-9 and TRBJ1-1; D unresolved. V lost 7 bases, J lost 0 bases, and 12 bases lay in between. Germline V gene lookup returns CDR1 SEHNR and CDR2 FQNEAQ (reference sequence). The CDR3 has 14 amino acids. The CDR3 loop is CASTETQVNTEAFF. The CDR3 bases are TGTGCCAGCACCGAGACGCAGGTGAACACTGAAGCTTTCTTT.

V gene TRBV7-9 combines with J gene TRBJ2-5; TRBD1 matches at 10 bases. CDR1 is SEHNR, CDR2 FQNEAQ, per germline (reference sequence). The CDR3 is 16 residues long. V shed 5 bases and J 8 bases; nucleotides not matched to a gene: 14. The CDR3 DNA reads TGTGCCAGCAGCGAAGGATCTACGGACAGGGGGAACACCCAGTACTTC. Residues: CASSEGSTDRGNTQYF.

There are many counts of this clonotype. This chain links TRBV27 with TRBJ2-6; D unclear. CDR3 length: 13 residues. Germline V gene sequence: CDR1 MNHEY, CDR2 SMNVEV (reference sequence). V shed 7 bases and J shed 0 bases, with 4 bases lying between them. The CDR3: CASTNSGANVLTF. Here the CDR3 DNA reads TGTGCCAGCACAAACTCTGGGGCCAACGTCCTGACTTTC.

This clonotype was detected many times. The chain employs TRBV5-1 and TRBJ1-1; possible D gene TRBD1, 6 bases. V lost 0 bases to trimming and J lost 1 base, with 16 bases between them. The CDR3 length is 17 residues. Germline V gives CDR1 SGHRS, CDR2 YFSETQ. The CDR3 DNA sequence: TGCGCCAGCAGCTTGGGTTCAGGGGCTTTAACGAACACTGAAGCTTTCTTT. The encoded protein is CASSLGSGALTNTEAFF. The variable domain in full, completed from reference TRBV5-1 and TRBJ1-1, reads KAGVTQTPRYLIKTRGQQVTLSCSPISGHRSVSWYQQTPGQGLQFLFEYFSETQRNKGNFPGRFSGRQFSNSRSEMNVSTLELGDSALYLCASSLGSGALTNTEAFFGQGTRLTVV.

This clonotype was seen only once. V gene TRBV18 combines with J gene TRBJ2-1; D ambiguous. Trimming removed 8 bases from V and 2 bases from J, with 10 bases in between. This CDR3 has 13 amino acids. Germline V CDR1 and CDR2: KGHSH, LQKENI. CDR3 sequence (DNA): TGTGCCAGCGGCGCAAACCCCTACAATGAGCAGTTCTTC. Translation gives CASGANPYNEQFF.

This clonotype was seen only a few times. The rearrangement joins TRBV28 to TRBJ2-7; the match to TRBD1 covers 7 bases. CDR1 and CDR2 (germline): MDHEN, SYDVKM. V was clipped by 4 bases and J by 2 bases; unmatched bases: 11. This CDR3 has 16 residues. This CDR3 is CASSSPWTGTPYEQYF. The CDR3 nucleotides are TGTGCCAGCAGTTCTCCTTGGACAGGAACTCCCTACGAGCAGTACTTC.

This clonotype was recorded at least ten times. The chain has TRBV15 and TRBJ2-1; D not resolved. With 6 bases removed from V and 2 bases from J, the gap between germline ends came to 11 bases. Germline lookup yields CDR1 LNHNV and CDR2 YYDKDF (reference sequence). The CDR3 is 14 residues long. The CDR3 DNA reads TGTGCCACCAGGACCTCCAGTACCTACAATGAGCAGTTCTTC. Translating gives CATRTSSTYNEQFF.

The chain recombines TRBV12-3 or TRBV12-4 with TRBJ2-3; TRBD2 matches 7 bases. The junction had 8 bases not matched to a gene; V was cut back by 3 bases and J by 5 bases. This CDR3 is 15 amino acids long. The CDR3 nucleotides read TGTGCCAGCAGTTTTGGCGGGAGCGGTAAAGATACGCAGTATTTT. Encoded protein: CASSFGGSGKDTQYF.

This clonotype was counted many times. V usage is TRBV7-3 and J usage is TRBJ2-3; 8 bases fit TRBD2. There are 16 residues in the CDR3. The germline gives CDR1 SGHTA, CDR2 FQGTGA. The V segment lost 5 bases and the J segment 5 bases; nucleotides outside the gene matches: 12. The CDR3 spells CASSPQRAGAGDTQYF. The CDR3, as DNA: TGTGCCAGCAGCCCTCAGAGAGCGGGGGCGGGAGATACGCAGTATTTT. Full variable domain (outside the CDR3, taken from reference TRBV7-3 and TRBJ2-3): GAGVSQTPSNKVTEKGKYVELRCDPISGHTALYWYRQSLGQGPEFLIYFQGTGAADDSGLPNDRFFAVRPEGSVSTLKIQRTERGDSAVYLCASSPQRAGAGDTQYFGPGTRLTVL.

This clonotype was seen a handful of times. This rearrangement joins TRBV4-2 to TRBJ1-5, with a tentative D call TRBD1 (5 bases). This CDR3 contains 15 residues. Per the germline V gene, CDR1 is LGHNA and CDR2 is YNFKEQ. V was cut by 2 bases and J by 4 bases, with 12 bases left in between. CDR3 DNA sequence: TGTGCCAGCAGCCAATGGGAGGGGATGAATCAGCCCCAGCATTTT. It specifies CASSQWEGMNQPQHF.

This clonotype was counted many times. The gene calls are TRBV7-8 and TRBJ2-1, with 10 bases that match TRBD2. V lost 4 bases and J lost 10; bases outside the gene matches: 10. The CDR3 runs 15 residues. Germline V CDR1 and CDR2: SGHVS, FQNEAQ. The CDR3 sequence: CASSSRASGSKEQFF. CDR3 sequence (DNA): TGTGCCAGCAGCTCCCGGGCTAGCGGGAGTAAGGAGCAGTTCTTC.

This clonotype was seen a handful of times. The chain uses TRBV2 and TRBJ2-7; 12 bases are shared with TRBD1. Germline-derived CDR1 and CDR2 are SNHLY and FYNNEI. J was trimmed by 12 bases and V by 4 bases; bases with no gene match: 7. The CDR3 contains 13 residues. In DNA form, the CDR3 reads TGTGCCAGCAGTGGGGGGACAGGGGGCTTCGGGTACTTC. Translating gives CASSGGTGGFGYF.

This clonotype appeared many times. This sequence joins TRBV29-1 and TRBJ2-7; TRBD2 aligns across 7 bases. The V and J ends lost 3 bases and 3 bases, in that order; junction bases with no gene match: 8. The germline V gene has CDR1 SQVTM and CDR2 ANQGSEA. The CDR3 loop spans 14 amino acids. CDR3 coding DNA: TGCAGCGTTGATATGGGACGCGGGGGCTACGAGCAGTACTTC. As protein: CSVDMGRGGYEQYF.

This clonotype was seen repeatedly, ten times or more. The chain has TRBV20-1 and TRBJ2-7; TRBD2 agrees at 11 bases. V was pared by 5 bases and J by 4 bases, with 7 bases of the junction left unmatched. The CDR3 has 14 residues. Germline CDR1 DFQATT, CDR2 SNEGSKA (reference sequence). CDR3 sequence reads: CSALFTSGSYEQYF. The CDR3 nucleotides are TGCAGTGCTCTCTTTACTAGCGGGAGTTACGAGCAGTACTTC.

The J gene is TRBJ1-1, the V gene TRBV7-9, with no clear D. The germline V gene encodes CDR1 SEHNR and CDR2 FQNEAQ (reference sequence). The V gene lost 0 bases and the J gene lost 1 base, with 6 bases spanning the gap. The CDR3 totals 14 residues. CDR3 DNA: TGTGCCAGCAGCTTAGCGGAAAAGAACACTGAAGCTTTCTTT. Protein product: CASSLAEKNTEAFF.

This clonotype was counted many times. The gene calls are TRBV18 and TRBJ1-1; D not certain. CDR3 length equals 13 residues. Per the germline V gene, CDR1 is KGHSH and CDR2 is LQKENI. Trimming stripped 4 bases from V and 4 bases from J, with 10 bases between. CDR3: CASSLGPTTEAFF. CDR3 nucleotide sequence: TGTGCCAGCTCACTCGGACCTACCACTGAAGCTTTCTTT.